The entry below describes one T cell receptor beta chain. Its specific antigen is unknown. No quality values exist for individual bases; no much larger clone is one base distant. TCRbeta CDR3 regions were amplified from genomic DNA using the immunoSEQ Assay, a bias-controlled multiplex PCR. The authors' analysis ran thus. Nucleated cell counts per sample were estimated from amplification of reference gene primers within the assay. To quantify the absolute abundance of each unique TCRbeta CDR3 rearrangement, sequence reads were collapsed and filtered. Productive Simpson clonality was computed per sample as the square root of Simpson's diversity index over productive rearrangements. TCRdb holds this immuneACCESS table with in-frame rearrangements only. Some clones are missing; in checked studies, unresolved V genes explain under half, and the rest has no known cause. V and J calls and clone size follow that table, whereas D and trimming were derived from the DNA. The table for this sample lists 250,000 to 300,000 clones; about 90% of them were counted only once. The ten largest clones take up roughly 2% of the sample.

A second Seattle source provided samples from volunteer blood donors who had recovered from COVID-19. Each collaborating institution followed its own protocols to collect whole blood in K2EDTA tubes. For TCRbeta analysis, collaborators shipped samples as frozen whole blood, isolated PBMCs, or DNA extracted from either of those sample types. The data are from a study of blood T cell repertoires in COVID-19 (dated by TCRdb to about 2020). A note on the overall study: Samples from collaborators originated in the United States, Italy and Spain and spanned both the acute and convalescent phases of COVID-19. The prospective study material was composed of cDNA or gDNA derived from T cells, B-cell-depleted T cells, or PBMCs. The repertoires were released in a freely available public database intended as a resource for research on the immune response to SARS-CoV-2. Where available, HLA class I and class II types were obtained from metadata supplied by the sample provider rather than from assay-based typing. Deeply sampled blood TCRbeta repertoires from subjects exposed to, actively infected with, or recovered from COVID-19 were included in the dataset. The samples were drawn from two sources: the first 160 participants of the ongoing ImmuneRACE study, and 1,200 or so subjects contributed by 6 global collaborators. Sample metadata almost always included a de-identified subject ID, COVID-19 status, age in years and sex.

Paper-wide results and their limitations: The quantity of clinical and demographic metadata differed by source and by participant and was supplied without curation.

The CDR3 goes from the cysteine to the phenylalanine over 14 residues. Only CDR3 DNA remains: 42 bases, in frame from the first base. CDR1 and CDR2 are drawn from the germline V gene (reference sequence): GTSNPN, SVGIG. The germline V and J ends show losses of 5 bases and 2 bases respectively, and no gene match explains 8 bases of the junction. The sample consisted of peripheral blood. Here the chain combines TRBV30 and TRBJ1-1; TRBD1 lines up with 7 middle nucleotides. The receptor's source is a woman aged 50 to 60 who had recovered from COVID-19. CDR3 region: CAWGTGTVNTEAFF. The DNA sequence follows: TGTGCCTGGGGGACCGGGACAGTAAACACTGAAGCTTTCTTT.